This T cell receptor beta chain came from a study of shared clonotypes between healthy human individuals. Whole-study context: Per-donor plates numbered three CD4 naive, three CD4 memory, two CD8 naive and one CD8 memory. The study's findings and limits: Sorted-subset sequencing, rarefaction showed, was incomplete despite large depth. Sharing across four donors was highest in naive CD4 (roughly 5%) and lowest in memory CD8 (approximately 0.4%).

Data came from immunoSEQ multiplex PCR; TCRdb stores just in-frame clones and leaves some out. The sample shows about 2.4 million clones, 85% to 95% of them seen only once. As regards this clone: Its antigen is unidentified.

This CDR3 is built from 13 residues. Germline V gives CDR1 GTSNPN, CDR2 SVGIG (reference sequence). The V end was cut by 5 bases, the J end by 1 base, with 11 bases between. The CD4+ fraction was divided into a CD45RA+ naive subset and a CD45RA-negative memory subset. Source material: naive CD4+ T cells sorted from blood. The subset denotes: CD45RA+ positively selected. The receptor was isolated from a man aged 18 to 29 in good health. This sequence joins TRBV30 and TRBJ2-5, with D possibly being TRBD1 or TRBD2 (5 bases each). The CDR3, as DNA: TGTGCCTGGTCCGGGACCACCCAAGAGACCCAGTACTTC. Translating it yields CAWSGTTQETQYF.